This T cell receptor (beta chain) came from a study of CXCR3-negative and CXCR3-positive naive CD8 T cells. Study-level points and caveats: Diversity in memory CD8+ cells fell much lower than the comparably high levels seen in both naive subsets.

Researchers prepared the TRB cDNA libraries using 5' RACE with UMI labels. One entry per CDR3 protein, without DNA, is what TCRdb gives after re-calling the 5' RACE reads. This sample contains a few thousand distinct CDR3 sequences. On this clonotype itself: Its antigen is unidentified.

CDR1 is SGHRS and CDR2 is YFSETQ in the germline V gene. CDR3 size: 15 residues. Sequencing used naive CXCR3- CD8+ T cells from blood. Specified subset: CD45RO-CCR7+CD27+CD95- naive CD8+ T cells lacking CXCR3 (TNR3-). This sequence originates from a human donor in good health. Some clones in this sample may be carry-over from other donors' samples. V usage is TRBV5-1 and J usage is TRBJ1-2. This CDR3 reads CASSLVDGWNYGYTF.